This TCR beta chain derives from a study of cytomegalovirus exposure and HLA in healthy donors. The CDR3 is 16 amino acids. CDR1 and CDR2 from the germline V gene are MGHRA and YSYEKL. The PCR was carried out with 60 Vbeta primers and 13 Jbeta primers. The data were produced by immunoSEQ multiplex PCR, yet TCRdb's version contains in-frame clones alone and is incomplete. Of about 150,000 clones listed, 80% are singletons. Study-wide findings and caveats: Reports described diagnosis of cytomegalovirus status by the classifier as highly specific and sensitive.

Concerning this clone itself: The antigen is unknown.

This sequence joins TRBV4-1 and TRBJ2-5; 10 nucleotides align to TRBD2. TRBJ2-7 matches the DNA end more closely, so the J call is doubtful. The origin of this receptor is a male donor in good health and CMV-seropositive. Sequencing was done on a sample of PBMCs. CDR3 sequence (DNA): TGCGCCAGCAGCCATCCCGGACTAGCGGCTACCTACGAGCAGTACTTC. Translation gives CASSHPGLAATYEQYF.